Listed here are 13 T cell receptor beta chains from one sample, sequenced in a study of CXCR3-negative and CXCR3-positive naive CD8 T cells. In preparing the TRB cDNA libraries, 5' RACE with UMI labels was used. TCRdb reprocessed the 5' RACE reads; each CDR3 protein has one entry and no DNA is given. This table lists under 75,000 distinct CDR3 sequences. Antigen specificity for these receptors is unknown. Study-level results: Higher TRB CDR3 hydrophobicity marked CXCR3-positive naive cells relative to CXCR3-negative naive cells.

Sequencing was carried out using naive CXCR3+ CD8+ T cells from blood. Subset described: CD45RO-CCR7+CD27+CD95- naive CD8+ T cells expressing CXCR3 (TNR3+). These receptor sequences come from a human donor in good health. Some clones in this sample may be carry-over from other donors' samples.

V usage is TRBV7-2 and J usage is TRBJ2-1; TCRdb indicates TRBD1, and absent DNA this call remains unverified. This CDR3 is built from 14 residues. Germline V CDR1 and CDR2: SGHTA, FQGNSA. The CDR3 loop reads CASSLVVSAHEPFF.

The gene calls are TRBV20-1 and TRBJ2-2; the D call of TRBD2 rests on TCRdb alone, since no DNA is present to check it. CDR1 DFQATT and CDR2 SNEGSKA come from the germline V gene (reference sequence). The length of the CDR3 is 19 residues. CDR3: CSARRSRTSGGSFAGELFF.

The chain is built from TRBV27 and TRBJ2-1; TCRdb lists TRBD1, though no DNA is available to test this call. The CDR3 has 12 residues. From germline, CDR1 is MNHEY and CDR2 SMNVEV (reference sequence). CDR3 sequence: CASTGTAEEQFF.

The chain employs TRBV14 and TRBJ1-6; checking the TCRdb D call of TRBD1 is not possible without DNA. Germline V lookup: CDR1 SGHDN, CDR2 FVKESK. This CDR3 has 20 residues. This CDR3 is CASRYRDRGKSGSYNSPLHF.

The V call is TRBV20-1, the J call TRBJ2-7. This CDR3 is 14 amino acids long. Germline CDR1 is DFQATT and CDR2 is SNEGSKA (reference sequence). CDR3 loop: CSARDRPISYEQYF.

The CDR3 region is CASSQAVAGTEAFF. This chain links TRBV4-2 with TRBJ1-1; checking the TCRdb D call of TRBD1 is not possible without DNA. The length of the CDR3 is 14 residues. The V gene's germline CDR1 is LGHNA and CDR2 YNFKEQ.

The chain has TRBV6-5 and TRBJ1-5; TCRdb designates TRBD1, a call that cannot be tested without DNA. The germline gives CDR1 MNHEY, CDR2 SVGAGI. The CDR3 runs 16 residues. CDR3 protein: CASSPSTGKKGQPQHF.

The rearrangement links TRBV12-3 or TRBV12-4 to TRBJ2-7; TCRdb indicates TRBD2, and absent DNA this call remains unverified. The CDR3 loop spans 16 amino acids. The CDR3 is CASSPGASGGYYEQYF.

The gene calls are TRBV2 and TRBJ2-1; TCRdb picks TRBD1, but there is no DNA to check that call. The germline gives CDR1 SNHLY, CDR2 FYNNEI. The CDR3 runs to 14 residues. The CDR3 spells CASVGTVGYNEQFF.

The gene calls are TRBV7-2 and TRBJ2-1. The germline CDR1 and CDR2 sequences are SGHTA and FQGNSA. The CDR3 extends over 14 amino acids. The CDR3 spells CASSSERPYNEQFF.

The V gene is TRBV5-1, the J gene TRBJ2-1; TCRdb reports TRBD2, a call that lacks DNA to check it against. CDR3 length: 14 residues. The germline gives CDR1 SGHRS, CDR2 YFSETQ. The CDR3 region is CASSPPGGADEQFF.

The chain combines TRBV28 with TRBJ2-7. The germline V gene encodes CDR1 MDHEN and CDR2 SYDVKM. CDR3 size: 12 residues. The CDR3 sequence: CASSYGYYEQYF.

The V gene is TRBV11-3, the J gene TRBJ2-1; TCRdb's D call, TRBD2, is unchecked because there is no DNA. In germline, CDR1 is SGHNT, CDR2 YENEEA. The CDR3 covers 13 residues. The CDR3 sequence is CASSQGSGYEQFF. Complete variable domain (other parts from reference TRBV11-3 and TRBJ2-1): EAGVVQSPRYKIIEKKQPVAFWCNPISGHNTLYWYLQNLGQGPELLIRYENEEAVDDSQLPKDRFSAERLKGVDSTLKIQPAELGDSAVYLCASSQGSGYEQFFGPGTRLTVL.